This T cell receptor (beta chain) was observed in a study of PD-1 blockade in classical Hodgkin lymphoma. Profiling relied on immunoSEQ multiplex PCR, and the TCRdb table lists in-frame clones only, not all of them. The repertoire holds roughly 90,000 clones, with 80% to 90% as singletons. The CDR3 extends over 14 amino acids. Losses at the gene ends were 8 bases for V and 4 bases for J; bases not matched to a gene: 9. Germline CDR1 and CDR2: MNHEY and SMNVEV (reference sequence). No patient escaped relapse after autologous stem cell transplantation, and brentuximab vedotin exposure varied. Sequenced here: peripheral blood mononuclear cells (PBMCs), sampled before the second cycle of nivolumab. The J gene is TRBJ2-5, the V gene TRBV27, with 8 bases matching TRBD2. This clonotype was obtained from a human donor with classical Hodgkin lymphoma. CDR3 amino acids: CASAGAGTRETQYF. CDR3 bases: TGTGCCAGCGCCGGCGCCGGGACTAGAGAGACCCAGTACTTC.